The next 22 T cell receptor beta chains were all read from a single sample in a study of chemoradiotherapy in HPV16-positive cancers (dated 2022 in TCRdb). Receptor amplification or capture employed the immunoSEQ multiplex PCR assay. As stored in TCRdb, this immuneACCESS dataset retains in-frame rearrangements with V and J assigned. A fraction of the clones does not appear; measured against another copy, unresolved V genes explain less than half of the discrepancy, and the remainder lacks a known reason. In this sample the table shows just under 40,000 clones, roughly 77% of which occur a single time. The top ten clonotypes cover roughly 5% of the sample. The sequencing here drew on blood, taken from a patient who underwent chemoradiotherapy. These receptors all stem from a human donor with HPV-associated anogenital cancer.

The rearrangement joins TRBV19 to TRBJ1-4, with D unclear. V was pared by 3 bases and J by 7 bases, with 12 bases between. Germline loops: CDR1 LNHDA, CDR2 SQIVND (reference sequence). This CDR3 region has 14 residues. Written as DNA, the CDR3 is TGTGCCAGTAGTATGAGACTATGGGTTGAAAAACTGTTTTTT. Translated: CASSMRLWVEKLFF.

The chain couples TRBV10-2 to TRBJ1-4; D is perhaps TRBD1 (6 bases). This CDR3 is 11 amino acids long. The germline V gene encodes CDR1 WSHSY and CDR2 SAAADI. The ends were cut back, 4 bases at V and 11 bases at J, with 8 bases in the middle. The CDR3 coding sequence is TGCGCCAGCAGTGGAGGACAGAAACTGTTTTTT. This sequence encodes CASSGGQKLFF.

The CDR3 DNA reads TGTGCCAGCAGCCCCCCACAGGGAATGAACACTGAAGCTTTCTTT. Translation gives CASSPPQGMNTEAFF. The rearrangement uses TRBV5-4 and TRBJ1-1; a possible D gene is TRBD1 (6 bases). With 4 bases removed from V and 0 bases from J, the gap between germline ends came to 13 bases. This CDR3 contains 15 residues. Germline V lookup: CDR1 SGHNT, CDR2 YYREEE (reference sequence).

This clone occurred once. The V call is TRBV6-5, the J call TRBJ2-1; D is perhaps TRBD2 (5 bases). CDR1 and CDR2 from the germline V gene are MNHEY and SVGAGI. The CDR3 has 15 amino acids. The V end lost 6 bases, the J end lost 0 bases, and 12 bases lay between the germline ends. The CDR3 protein is CASSPLASSYNEQFF. The CDR3 bases are TGTGCCAGCAGCCCCTTAGCGAGCTCCTACAATGAGCAGTTCTTC.

The chain recombines TRBV4-3 with TRBJ2-1, with TRBD2 identical over 12 bases. Germline CDR1 reads LGHNA; CDR2 reads YSLEER. This CDR3 spans 15 amino acids. The V and J ends lost 6 bases and 6 bases, in that order; junction bases with no gene match: 6. The CDR3 is CASSGLAGLANEQFF. In nucleotides, the CDR3 is TGCGCCAGCAGTGGACTAGCGGGGTTGGCCAATGAGCAGTTCTTC.

The J gene is TRBJ1-1, the V gene TRBV7-3, with a weak D call TRBD1 (5 bases). CDR3 length: 13 amino acids. Trimming took off 5 bases at V and 3 bases at J, with 10 bases between the two ends. Germline CDR1 and CDR2: SGHTA and FQGTGA. The chain's CDR3 is CASSTTRDTEAFF. The CDR3, as DNA: TGTGCCAGCAGCACTACCAGGGACACTGAAGCTTTCTTT.

The genes are TRBV5-1 and TRBJ1-3; D remains unclear. Germline V gene data show CDR1 as SGHRS and CDR2 as YFSETQ. The CDR3 extends over 13 amino acids. V shed 0 bases and J shed 4 bases, with 5 bases lying between them. CDR3 residues: CASSLEVGNTIYF. The DNA of the CDR3 is TGCGCCAGCAGCTTGGAGGTCGGAAACACCATATATTTT.

The chain is built from TRBV30 and TRBJ1-1; 8 bases are a match to TRBD1. CDR3 length: 17 amino acids. Germline V gene data show CDR1 as GTSNPN and CDR2 as SVGIG (reference sequence). The junction had 15 bases not matched to a gene; V was cut back by 2 bases and J by 4 bases. The CDR3 region is CAWSPLWGRGLGTEAFF. DNA for the CDR3: TGTGCCTGGAGTCCGCTATGGGGCAGGGGGCTGGGCACTGAAGCTTTCTTT.

The rearrangement uses TRBV7-9 and TRBJ1-2; a possible D gene is TRBD1 (5 bases). V shed 0 bases and J shed 6 bases, with 11 bases lying between them. Germline V lookup: CDR1 SEHNR, CDR2 FQNEAQ (reference sequence). The CDR3 has 14 amino acids. The CDR3: CASSLAAGHHGYTF. The CDR3 nucleotides read TGTGCCAGCAGCTTAGCGGCAGGGCATCATGGCTACACCTTC.

In its sample, this clone was seen once. The rearrangement uses TRBV5-1 and TRBJ1-1; D is unclear. Trimming took 0 bases from V and 3 from J, leaving 15 bases between them. The germline V gene has CDR1 SGHRS and CDR2 YFSETQ. The CDR3 totals 16 residues. The DNA for the CDR3 is TGCGCCAGCAGCTTGGCCCCGTCGGGAGGAGACACTGAAGCTTTCTTT. It specifies CASSLAPSGGDTEAFF.

The V call is TRBV9, the J call TRBJ1-1; 9 nucleotides line up with TRBD1. The CDR3 totals 16 residues. V was clipped by 3 bases and J by 3 bases; unmatched bases: 9. Germline CDR1 SGDLS, CDR2 YYNGEE. CDR3 nucleotide sequence: TGTGCCAGCAGCGCCGGGACAGGGAAGAGAGACACTGAAGCTTTCTTT. It translates to CASSAGTGKRDTEAFF.

This sequence joins TRBV7-9 and TRBJ2-1; TRBD2 matches at 8 bases. The CDR3 has 13 amino acids. After removal of 1 base from V and 7 bases from J, the junction contained 0 bases not matched to a gene. Germline V gene data show CDR1 as SEHNR and CDR2 as FQNEAQ (reference sequence). Written as DNA, the CDR3 is TGTGCCAGCAGCTTAGTAGCGGGGAATGAGCAGTTCTTC. Translation: CASSLVAGNEQFF.

The V and J genes are TRBV5-8 and TRBJ1-1; TRBD1 matches 9 bases. Germline CDR1 SGHTS, CDR2 YDEGEE. This CDR3 region has 15 residues. Unmatched junction bases numbered 3, after V lost 0 bases and J lost 3 bases. The CDR3 DNA follows: TGTGCCAGCAGCTTGGCCGGGACAGGGCACACTGAAGCTTTCTTT. Protein product: CASSLAGTGHTEAFF.

The chain combines TRBV4-1 with TRBJ1-2, with 7 bases identical to TRBD1. J was trimmed by 8 bases and V by 4 bases; bases with no gene match: 7. The germline gives CDR1 MGHRA, CDR2 YSYEKL. This CDR3 is built from 13 residues. CDR3: CASSLSTGVGYTF. The CDR3 DNA reads as TGCGCCAGCAGCCTTTCTACAGGGGTCGGCTACACCTTC.

The V and J genes are TRBV5-1 and TRBJ1-1; no firm D call. Germline CDR1 reads SGHRS; CDR2 reads YFSETQ. This CDR3 contains 13 residues. Trimming removed 1 base at V and 2 bases at J, with 6 bases between. In DNA form, the CDR3 reads TGCGCCAGCAGCTTGTTGGGTAACACTGAAGCTTTCTTT. This codes for CASSLLGNTEAFF.

CDR3 in amino acids: CASSADGGRWAFF. The CDR3 DNA reads as TGTGCCAGCAGCGCTGACGGTGGTCGATGGGCTTTCTTT. The chain links TRBV11-1 to TRBJ1-1; D gene unclear. V was shortened by 5 bases and J by 11 bases, with 18 bases between the two germline ends. The CDR3 has 13 residues. The germline gives CDR1 SGHAT, CDR2 FQDESV (reference sequence).

This clone was counted a few times. The chain carries TRBV30 and TRBJ1-1; D unresolved. The germline V gene encodes CDR1 GTSNPN and CDR2 SVGIG (reference sequence). V was trimmed by 1 base and J by 10 bases, leaving 13 bases between them. The CDR3 is 12 residues long. CDR3 protein: CAWSEGSGSAFF. The CDR3 DNA is TGTGCCTGGAGTGAAGGGTCAGGATCAGCTTTCTTT.

V is TRBV2 and J is TRBJ1-1, with D uncertain. V lost 3 bases and J 1 base, leaving 9 bases between the germline ends. This CDR3 contains 14 residues. The germline CDR1 and CDR2 sequences are SNHLY and FYNNEI. CDR3 DNA sequence: TGTGCCAGCAGTGAGACGGGCCGGAACACTGAAGCTTTCTTT. Translated: CASSETGRNTEAFF.

The chain carries TRBV18 and TRBJ1-1; the match to TRBD1 covers 11 bases. V lost 6 bases, J lost 3 bases, and 3 bases stayed unmatched. The CDR3 runs 14 residues. Germline CDR1 and CDR2: KGHSH and LQKENI. The CDR3 sequence: CASSDRGQDTEAFF. CDR3 DNA: TGTGCCAGCTCGGACAGGGGGCAGGACACTGAAGCTTTCTTT.

This rearrangement joins TRBV5-4 to TRBJ2-5; 7 bases are shared with TRBD2. This CDR3 comprises 17 residues. V was clipped by 1 base and J by 3 bases; unmatched bases: 12. Germline V gene lookup returns CDR1 SGHNT and CDR2 YYREEE (reference sequence). CDR3 coding DNA: TGTGCCAGCAGCTTGTGGGGATTTGGAGCGGGGAAAGAGACCCAGTACTTC. It is translated as CASSLWGFGAGKETQYF.

The rearrangement uses TRBV5-1 and TRBJ1-5; TRBD1 matches 9 bases. The J segment lost 7 bases and the V segment lost 1 base, leaving 6 bases of the junction unmatched. CDR1 SGHRS and CDR2 YFSETQ come from the germline V gene. The CDR3 length is 15 residues. This chain's CDR3 is CASSLTGGGEQPQHF. The DNA for the CDR3 is TGCGCCAGCAGCTTGACAGGGGGCGGTGAACAGCCCCAGCATTTT.

The genes are TRBV6-5 and TRBJ1-2; D remains unclear. V was clipped by 2 bases and J by 4 bases, with 11 bases between them. The CDR3 extends over 14 amino acids. CDR1 is MNHEY and CDR2 is SVGAGI in the germline V gene. The CDR3 reads CASSYRSFSYGYTF. CDR3 in DNA: TGTGCCAGCAGTTACCGCAGCTTCAGCTATGGCTACACCTTC.